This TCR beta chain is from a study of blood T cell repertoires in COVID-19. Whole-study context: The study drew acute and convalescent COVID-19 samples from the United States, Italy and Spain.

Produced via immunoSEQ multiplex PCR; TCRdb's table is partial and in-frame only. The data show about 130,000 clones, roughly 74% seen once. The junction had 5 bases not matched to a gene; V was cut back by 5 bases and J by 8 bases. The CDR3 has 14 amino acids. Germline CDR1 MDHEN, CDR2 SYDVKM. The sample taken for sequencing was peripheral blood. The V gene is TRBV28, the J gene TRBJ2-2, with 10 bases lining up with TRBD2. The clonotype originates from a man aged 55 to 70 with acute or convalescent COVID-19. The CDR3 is CASSQLAGWGELFF. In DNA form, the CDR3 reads TGTGCCAGCAGTCAACTAGCGGGGTGGGGGGAGCTGTTTTTT.